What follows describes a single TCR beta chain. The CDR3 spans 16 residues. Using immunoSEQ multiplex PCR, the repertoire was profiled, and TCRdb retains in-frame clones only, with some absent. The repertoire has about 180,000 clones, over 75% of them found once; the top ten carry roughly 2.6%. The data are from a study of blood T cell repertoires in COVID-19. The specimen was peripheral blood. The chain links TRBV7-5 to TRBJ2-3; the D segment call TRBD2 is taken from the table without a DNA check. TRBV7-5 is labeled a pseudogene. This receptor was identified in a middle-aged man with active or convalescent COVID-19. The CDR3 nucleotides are TGTGCCAGAAGCTTCGGGACTAGCGGGGCCACAGATACGCAGTATTTT. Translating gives CARSFGTSGATDTQYF.